The 20 T cell receptor beta chains below all came from one sample that was sequenced in a study of T cell responses to AZD1222 COVID-19 vaccine. TCRdb keeps only in-frame clones here, not all; method: immunoSEQ multiplex PCR. In the table there are about 130,000 clones, roughly 90% of which are singletons. The source was peripheral blood, collected on day 0 of AZD1222 vaccination. These receptors all stem from an adult in good health.

J is TRBJ1-1 and V is TRBV12-3 or TRBV12-4; D remains ambiguous. The CDR3 extends over 12 amino acids. Deletions cut 2 bases from V and 8 bases from J, with 9 bases between. In DNA form, the CDR3 reads TGTGCCAGCAGTTTAACTGTAGCCGAAGCTTTCTTT. Translating it yields CASSLTVAEAFF.

The rearrangement uses TRBV9 and TRBJ2-3; D possibly corresponds to TRBD2 (6 bases). CDR1 is SGDLS and CDR2 is YYNGEE in the germline V gene. The CDR3 totals 17 residues. The V end was cut by 4 bases, the J end by 4 bases, with 22 bases between. The CDR3 bases are TGTGCCAGCAGCCGACTAGATGCTCTAAACGCGGCAGATACGCAGTATTTT. Translating it yields CASSRLDALNAADTQYF. The full variable domain, in which reference TRBV9 and TRBJ2-3 provide the parts outside the CDR3, is DSGVTQTPKHLITATGQRVTLRCSPRSGDLSVYWYQQSLDQGLQFLIQYYNGEERAKGNILERFSAQQFPDLHSELNLSSLELGDSALYFCASSRLDALNAADTQYFGPGTRLTVL.

V gene TRBV9 combines with J gene TRBJ2-7; D uncertain. Germline CDR1 and CDR2: SGDLS and YYNGEE. The CDR3 runs to 17 residues. V was cut by 0 bases and J by 4 bases, with 20 bases left in between. The CDR3 protein is CASSVDETPAPPYEQYF. CDR3 nucleotides: TGTGCCAGCAGCGTAGACGAGACACCAGCCCCGCCATACGAGCAGTACTTC.

The genes are TRBV9 and TRBJ2-1; no definite D call. The length of the CDR3 is 14 residues. Germline values: CDR1 SGDLS, CDR2 YYNGEE. The V end lost 4 bases, the J end lost 6 bases, and 14 bases lay between the germline ends. The CDR3 DNA reads TGTGCCAGCAGCCCTAGTGGTGCCCTCAATGAGCAGTTCTTC. It codes for CASSPSGALNEQFF.

The chain recombines TRBV11-2 with TRBJ2-1; either TRBD1 or TRBD2 may fit D (6 bases each). Trimming removed 0 bases at V and 15 bases at J, with 18 bases between. The CDR3 has 14 residues. Looked up from germline, CDR1 is SGHAT and CDR2 is FQNNGV. This CDR3 reads CASSLDLGGLRVFF. DNA of the CDR3: TGTGCCAGCAGCTTAGACCTAGGGGGGCTGCGTGTGTTCTTC.

The rearrangement joins TRBV6-6 to TRBJ1-5; tentatively, D is TRBD1 (5 bases). Germline V gene lookup returns CDR1 MNHNY and CDR2 SVGAGI (reference sequence). The CDR3 loop spans 13 amino acids. Trimming left V 7 bases short and J 5 bases short, with 12 bases between. The CDR3 sequence: CASTSRQYQPQHF. Written as DNA, the CDR3 is TGTGCCAGCACCTCCAGACAGTATCAGCCCCAGCATTTT.

A single count supports this clone. This sequence joins TRBV4-3 and TRBJ2-6, with a tentative D call TRBD1 (6 bases). Trimming shortened V by 0 bases and J by 2 bases, and 8 bases separated the two germline ends. Germline V CDR1 and CDR2: LGHNA, YSLEER. There are 16 residues in the CDR3. The CDR3 nucleotides are TGCGCCAGCAGCCAAGATGGGGGCGCTGGGGCCAACGTCCTGACTTTC. Protein product: CASSQDGGAGANVLTF.

V is TRBV11-2 and J is TRBJ2-7, with D possibly being TRBD1 (5 bases). Trimming pared 4 bases from V and 3 bases from J, leaving 13 bases between. The CDR3 totals 14 residues. Per germline, CDR1 SGHAT and CDR2 FQNNGV. As DNA, the CDR3 is TGTGCCAGCAGCTCCCATGACAGCCTCTACGAGCAGTACTTC. Its translation: CASSSHDSLYEQYF.

This chain connects TRBV10-3 to TRBJ1-4; a weak D match, TRBD1 (6 bases). Germline V gives CDR1 ENHRY, CDR2 SYGVKD. V lost 7 bases and J 7 bases, leaving 16 bases between the germline ends. This CDR3 is 14 amino acids long. CDR3 nucleotide sequence: TGTGCCATCAAAGGCGGGGCAGGGGCTGAAAAACTGTTTTTT. Protein: CAIKGGAGAEKLFF.

The chain employs TRBV9 and TRBJ1-2; a weak D match, TRBD1 (6 bases). The germline V gene has CDR1 SGDLS and CDR2 YYNGEE. Trimming shortened V by 0 bases and J by 0 bases, and 12 bases separated the two germline ends. The CDR3 is 16 residues long. The DNA of the CDR3 is TGTGCCAGCAGCGTAGGACACAGGGTAGCTAACTATGGCTACACCTTC. Encoded protein: CASSVGHRVANYGYTF.

This clone was seen only a few times. Here the CDR3 reads CASSFQAGAGGELFF. In nucleotides, the CDR3 is TGTGCCAGCAGCTTTCAAGCAGGGGCGGGCGGGGAGCTGTTTTTT. J is TRBJ2-2 and V is TRBV5-4; a weak D match, TRBD1 (6 bases). This CDR3 is 15 amino acids long. The germline V gene encodes CDR1 SGHNT and CDR2 YYREEE (reference sequence). Trimming stripped 2 bases from V and 7 bases from J, with 15 bases between.

CDR3 bases: TGTGCCAGCTCACCAGAAGGACAGAGGAACACTGAAGCTTTCTTT. Its protein is CASSPEGQRNTEAFF. This sequence joins TRBV18 and TRBJ1-1, with a tentative D call TRBD1 (6 bases). The ends were cut back, 2 bases at V and 1 base at J, with 11 bases in the middle. CDR1 and CDR2 from the germline V gene are KGHSH and LQKENI. This CDR3 region has 15 residues.

This chain links TRBV12-5 with TRBJ1-5; D is ambiguous. Trimming removed 4 bases at V and 4 bases at J, with 14 bases between. The CDR3 sequence is 15 residues long. CDR1 and CDR2 from the germline V gene are LGHNT and FRNRAP. CDR3 DNA sequence: TGTGCTAGTGGTTGGGGAGCTGGGGATAATCAGCCCCAGCATTTT. Its translation: CASGWGAGDNQPQHF.

This clone was seen a few times. This chain connects TRBV9 to TRBJ2-7, with 11 positions matching TRBD1. V was pared by 4 bases and J by 3 bases, with 9 bases of the junction left unmatched. CDR3 length equals 16 residues. The germline CDR1 and CDR2 sequences are SGDLS and YYNGEE. CDR3 nucleotide sequence: TGTGCCAGCAGCCCCTTAGTCGGGACAGGGGGCTACGAGCAGTACTTC. Translated: CASSPLVGTGGYEQYF.

The chain combines TRBV7-9 with TRBJ2-7; 7 positions agree with TRBD1. CDR1 and CDR2 (germline): SEHNR, FQNEAQ (reference sequence). The CDR3 length is 12 residues. The junction had 2 bases not matched to a gene; V was cut back by 5 bases and J by 4 bases. CDR3 sequence (DNA): TGTGCCAGCAGCCCGACAGGGTACGAGCAGTACTTC. Residues: CASSPTGYEQYF.

The chain has TRBV5-1 and TRBJ2-5; perhaps TRBD2 as D (5 bases). This CDR3 comprises 15 residues. Germline lookup yields CDR1 SGHRS and CDR2 YFSETQ. Deletions cut 4 bases from V and 5 bases from J, with 18 bases between. For the CDR3, the DNA is TGCGCCAGCAGCGCGGACTTCGGAGCAATTGAGACCCAGTACTTC. Encoded protein: CASSADFGAIETQYF.

The V gene is TRBV19, the J gene TRBJ1-1, with D perhaps matching TRBD1 (6 bases). Germline values: CDR1 LNHDA, CDR2 SQIVND (reference sequence). V was trimmed by 2 bases and J by 6 bases, leaving 19 bases between them. The CDR3 has 16 residues. This chain's CDR3 is CASSIRGKKVGAEAFF. In nucleotides, the CDR3 is TGTGCCAGTAGTATAAGGGGGAAAAAGGTCGGGGCTGAAGCTTTCTTT.

This chain uses TRBV2 with TRBJ1-5; no definite D call. Germline-derived CDR1 and CDR2 are SNHLY and FYNNEI. V was cut by 3 bases and J by 8 bases, with 11 bases left in between. The length of the CDR3 is 13 residues. As DNA, the CDR3 is TGTGCCAGCAGTGAGGGGTCCGTAGAGCCCCAGCATTTT. Its protein is CASSEGSVEPQHF.

This clone was seen only once. The chain is built from TRBV21-1 and TRBJ1-1; TRBD1, the D gene given by the table, was not confirmed from the DNA. TRBV21-1 is assigned pseudogene status. The CDR3 covers 12 residues. The CDR3 is CASSAQGTEAFF. The CDR3 DNA sequence: TGTGCCAGCAGCGCACAGGGGACTGAAGCTTTCTTT.

V gene TRBV6-5 combines with J gene TRBJ1-1; D call uncertain. V lost 0 bases, J lost 0 bases, and 11 bases lay in between. The V gene's germline CDR1 is MNHEY and CDR2 SVGAGI. CDR3 length: 16 amino acids. In DNA form, the CDR3 reads TGTGCCAGCAGTTACTCCTCGTGGGGTGTGAACACTGAAGCTTTCTTT. Residues: CASSYSSWGVNTEAFF.